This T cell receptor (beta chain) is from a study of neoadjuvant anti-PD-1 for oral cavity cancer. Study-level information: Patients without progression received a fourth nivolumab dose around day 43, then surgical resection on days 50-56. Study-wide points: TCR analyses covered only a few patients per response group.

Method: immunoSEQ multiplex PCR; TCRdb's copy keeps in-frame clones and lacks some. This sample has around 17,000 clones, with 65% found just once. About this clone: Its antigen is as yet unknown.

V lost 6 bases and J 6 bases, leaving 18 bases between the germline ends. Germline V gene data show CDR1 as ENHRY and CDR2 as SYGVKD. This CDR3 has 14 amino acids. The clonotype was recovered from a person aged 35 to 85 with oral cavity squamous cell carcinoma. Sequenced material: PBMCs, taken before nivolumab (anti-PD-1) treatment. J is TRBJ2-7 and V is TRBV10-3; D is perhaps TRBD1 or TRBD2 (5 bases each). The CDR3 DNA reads TGTGCCATCAGCCCCGGGACGCCCTCGCCCGAGCAGTACTTC. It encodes CAISPGTPSPEQYF.